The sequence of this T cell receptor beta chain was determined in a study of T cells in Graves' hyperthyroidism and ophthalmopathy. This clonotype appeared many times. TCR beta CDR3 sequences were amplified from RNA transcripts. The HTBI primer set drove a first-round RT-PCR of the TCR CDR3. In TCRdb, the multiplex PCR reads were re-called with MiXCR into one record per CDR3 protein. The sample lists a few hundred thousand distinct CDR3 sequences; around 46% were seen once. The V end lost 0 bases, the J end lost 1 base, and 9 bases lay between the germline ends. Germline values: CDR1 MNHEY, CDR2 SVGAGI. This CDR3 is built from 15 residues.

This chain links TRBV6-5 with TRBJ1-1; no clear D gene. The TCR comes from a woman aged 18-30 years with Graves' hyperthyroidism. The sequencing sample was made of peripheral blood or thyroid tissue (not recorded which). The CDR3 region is CASSYSRSPNTEAFF. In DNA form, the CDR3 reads TGTGCCAGCAGTTACTCGAGGTCCCCGAACACTGAAGCTTTCTTT.